This T cell receptor (beta chain) was observed in a study of T-cell reconstitution after alpha-beta-depleted transplantation in children. Overall study results and limits: After one year, T-cell counts and TCRbeta diversity mostly came from new T cells.

Turning to this clonotype: The antigen remains unidentified.

Unique molecular identifiers were used in preparing the TCRbeta library. TCRdb called the PCR reads again in MiXCR, with one record for every CDR3 protein. The sample comprises a few hundred thousand distinct CDR3 sequences, 13% of which are singletons, and about 2% rests with the top ten. The V segment lost 5 bases and the J segment 3 bases; nucleotides outside the gene matches: 22. The CDR3 loop spans 20 amino acids. Germline loops: CDR1 MDHEN, CDR2 SYDVKM. This chain joins TRBV28 and TRBJ2-1; 7 nucleotides align to TRBD1. The TCR originated in a male patient aged 10 to 17 who had a stem cell transplant for acute myeloid leukemia, so the T cells may come from the graft donor. The specimen comprised PBMCs, mostly from graft donor cells, sampled 360 days after TCRalphabeta/CD19-depleted stem cell transplant. CDR3 nucleotides: TGTGCCAGCAGTCGATCCACCATACGTACGGGACAGTCGAACTACAATGAGCAGTTCTTC. This sequence encodes CASSRSTIRTGQSNYNEQFF.